This section outlines one TCR beta chain sequence together with its context. This clonotype has more than one count but fewer than ten. The target of this receptor is not known. Per-nucleotide qualities are absent, and no much larger clonotype sits a single base away. The data were obtained in a study of molecular identifiers for immune sequencing clone quantification (dated by TCRdb to about 2018). Background for the entire study: For a replicate experiment, RNA from approximately 20,000 or 98,000 naive CD8 T cells was divided into five aliquots, and four of the five aliquots were sequenced. CD8 T cells were used in a methods study to benchmark molecular-identifier clustering-based TCR repertoire sequencing (MIDCIRS) and TCR RNA copy counting. General study outcomes and caveats: In CMV-specific effector cells, clones with more than 20 RNA copies contained over 99% of molecules, whereas in naive cells such clones contained under 1% of molecules. Naive libraries contained spiked-in Jurkat TCR RNA (10 copies' worth), which is not part of the donor repertoire. When barcode sub-clustering was not used, chimeric consensus sequences inflated TCR diversity, with chimeras reaching as high as 47%. Around 2.9 recovered TCR RNA copies per cell were obtained by modeling, versus about ten by digital PCR, implying a capture efficiency of approximately 27%. Even against a background of one million naive CD8 T cells, spiked-in Jurkat TCR RNA amounting to a single cell's worth was reported to be detectable. Highly expanded clone sizes could be underestimated if identical TCR molecules share a barcode.

The method was PCR. Data came from a NextSeq 500. Bulk TCR libraries were made following a previously described method, with the TCR primers given in Table S5. Total RNA was purified with the Qiagen AllPrep DNA/RNA kit. Before any analysis, reads coming from multiple sequencing runs of the same library were combined into one pool. Per the source publication's procedure: Reads were retained only if the reads had an exact TCR constant sequence, and the retained reads were trimmed to 150 nt and grouped according to their 12-nt molecular barcodes. Reads within each barcode group were sub-clustered using a 15% Levenshtein threshold, and quality-weighted consensus sequences were constructed for each RNA molecule. Non-functional sequences were removed, as were lower-count sequences one edit away from another. On the basis of fitting two negative binomial distributions, barcode sub-clusters with fewer than 20% of the maximum read count were discarded. Clones were called with MiXCR by TCRdb after fastp trimmed the public reads at Q25, and only in-frame beta chains were retained. Under each unique CDR3 protein, matching rows form one entry showing the most common genes and DNA. In this record, the V and J calls reflect TCRdb's handling and not the investigators' own analysis. This sample is represented by about 320,000 distinct CDR3 sequences; about 22% of them were singletons. Around 0.76% of the sample lies in the top ten.

Libraries of naive CD8 T cells were built from about 21,000 to 970,000 sorted cells, with 10%, 30% or 50% of the purified RNA used. On a BD FACSAria II, naive CD8 T cells were FACS-sorted as CD8+CD4-CCR7+CD45RA+ and collected into RLT Plus buffer. To test detection sensitivity, Jurkat RNA equivalent to more than 9 TCR copies was spiked into samples of about 19,000-1,000,000 naive CD8 T cells. Enrichment of CD8 T cells was performed with RosetteSep CD8+ T Cell Enrichment Cocktail and Ficoll-Paque, after which ACK red cell lysis was carried out. Inclusive of the bounding cysteine and phenylalanine, the CDR3 is 14 residues long. Kept here is only the CDR3 DNA, which spans 42 bases and is read in frame from base 1. V is shortened by 0 bases, J by 5 bases, and the region joining them spans 10 bases. From the germline V gene, CDR1 is SQVTM and CDR2 is ANQGSEA.

The receptor comes from a human donor in good health. Some libraries in this study had Jurkat cell RNA spiked in. Source material: naive CD8+ T cells from blood, with Jurkat cell RNA spiked in. The sample's cell subset or site, from its label and the paper: FACS-sorted CD8+CD4-CCR7+CD45RA+ naive T cells. Rearrangement joined TRBV29-1 to TRBJ1-4; no D gene can be assigned with confidence. The CDR3 protein: CSVEDDQENEKLFF. The DNA sequence is TGCAGCGTTGAAGATGACCAGGAGAATGAAAAACTGTTTTTT.